The next 11 T cell receptor beta chains were all read from a single sample in a study of CD8+CD57+ T cells in acquired aplastic anemia. It was genomic DNA that served as the template for profiling TCR beta VDJ and CDR3. TCRdb re-called the reads through MiXCR, storing one row per CDR3 protein. The table has 200,000 to 250,000 distinct CDR3 sequences, around half seen once. Patients selected for sequencing had displayed CD8+CD57+ cell expansion by flow cytometry. The specimen sequenced was sorted CD4+, CD8+, or CD8+CD57+ T cells (not recorded which) from PBMCs. These receptors all come from a human donor with aplastic anemia.

A single count supports this clonotype. At one of its ends the junction is not consistent with the germline gene, which may arise from a read error. J is TRBJ1-5 and V is TRBV19; unclear D gene. The CDR3 extends over 13 amino acids. CDR1 and CDR2 (germline): LNHDA, SQIVND (reference sequence). CDR3 amino acids: CASSVESGQPQHF. CDR3 DNA sequence: TGTGCCAGTAGTGTAGAATCTGGTCAGCCCCAGCATTTT.

This clonotype occurred a few times. The V and J genes are TRBV20-1 and TRBJ2-5; 12 bases match TRBD2. V lost 1 base to trimming and J lost 1 base; unmatched junction nucleotides: 7. Germline CDR1 is DFQATT and CDR2 is SNEGSKA (reference sequence). The CDR3 sequence is 17 residues long. The CDR3 nucleotides read TGCAGTGCTAGAGCCCCTAGCGGGAGGGCCCCCCAAGAGACCCAGTACTTC. This translates into CSARAPSGRAPQETQYF.

This clonotype was counted a single time. The rearrangement joins TRBV20-1 to TRBJ2-5, with 11 bases aligning to TRBD2. The trim removed 3 bases at V and 1 base at J, leaving 4 bases unmatched. Per germline, CDR1 DFQATT and CDR2 SNEGSKA (reference sequence). The CDR3 runs 15 residues. In DNA, the CDR3 is TGCAGTGCTAGCGGGACTAGCGGTTCCCAAGAGACCCAGTACTTC. The encoded protein is CSASGTSGSQETQYF.

The chain carries TRBV11-2 and TRBJ1-1; D gene uncertain. The CDR3 has 14 amino acids. V lost 1 base and J lost 5, with 11 bases in between. Germline CDR1 is SGHAT and CDR2 is FQNNGV. The CDR3 loop reads CASSLVAGGTEAFF. The CDR3 DNA reads TGTGCCAGCAGCTTAGTGGCGGGCGGAACTGAAGCTTTCTTT.

The rearrangement joins TRBV7-8 to TRBJ1-6, with D possibly TRBD1 on 5 matching bases. The CDR3 runs to 13 residues. V was shortened by 5 bases and J by 9 bases, with 11 bases between the two germline ends. Germline V gene lookup returns CDR1 SGHVS and CDR2 FQNEAQ. The CDR3 region has the DNA TGTGCCAGCAGCCAAGGGGCGGGTTCACCCCTCCACTTT. This translates into CASSQGAGSPLHF.

The chain employs TRBV25-1 and TRBJ1-5; D unclear. Germline V lookup: CDR1 MGHDK, CDR2 SYGVNS. The CDR3 is made up of 14 amino acids. The V end was cut by 2 bases, the J end by 7 bases, with 12 bases between. The CDR3 loop reads CASSELAGGQPQHF. DNA for the CDR3: TGTGCCAGCAGTGAACTAGCGGGAGGGCAGCCCCAGCATTTT.

This clonotype was counted only a few times. The gene calls are TRBV6-2 or TRBV6-3 and TRBJ2-7; tentative D call: TRBD1 (5 bases). The germline gives CDR1 MNHEY, CDR2 SVGEGT. V shed 0 bases and J shed 0 bases, with 15 bases lying between them. This CDR3 contains 17 residues. CDR3 region: CASSYSSGSGPSYEQYF. Here the CDR3 DNA reads TGTGCCAGCAGTTACTCATCGGGTTCAGGGCCCTCCTACGAGCAGTACTTC.

This chain links TRBV5-1 with TRBJ2-7; TRBD1 agrees at 8 bases. Germline V gene data show CDR1 as SGHRS and CDR2 as YFSETQ. The CDR3 is 16 amino acids. J was trimmed by 3 bases and V by 0 bases; bases with no gene match: 8. The CDR3 nucleotides are TGCGCCAGCAGCTTGGCGAGACAGGGGAGGAACTACGAGCAGTACTTC. Translated: CASSLARQGRNYEQYF.

This clonotype was recorded many times. The CDR3 here is CASSHPFRDRFDQPQHF. The DNA for the CDR3 is TGCGCCAGCAGCCACCCCTTCCGCGACAGGTTCGATCAGCCCCAGCATTTT. The chain is built from TRBV4-1 and TRBJ1-5; D may be TRBD1 (6 bases). The CDR3 has 17 amino acids. Trimming pared 3 bases from V and 5 bases from J, leaving 20 bases between. Per the germline V gene, CDR1 is MGHRA and CDR2 is YSYEKL.

The rearrangement links TRBV4-1 to TRBJ2-7; D not resolved. This CDR3 comprises 14 residues. Germline V gene sequence: CDR1 MGHRA, CDR2 YSYEKL. V was trimmed by 0 bases and J by 2 bases, leaving 8 bases between them. DNA of the CDR3: TGCGCCAGCAGCCAAGAGTGGGCCACCTACGAGCAGTACTTC. This codes for CASSQEWATYEQYF.

This clonotype appeared once. The chain is built from TRBV29-1 and TRBJ2-7, with 10 bases matching TRBD1. The CDR3 contains 11 residues. The J segment lost 7 bases and the V segment lost 7 bases, leaving 4 bases of the junction unmatched. Per germline, CDR1 SQVTM and CDR2 ANQGSEA. CDR3 in amino acids: CSGGQGREQYF. CDR3 sequence (DNA): TGCAGCGGGGGACAGGGGCGGGAGCAGTACTTC.